This TCR beta chain was identified during a study of T and B cells in COVID-19 patients. At the level of the study: Critical illness requiring mechanical ventilation or extracorporeal membrane oxygenation affected three fifths of the roughly 20 active-infection patients. Of approximately 22 active-infection patients, approximately 18 carried comorbidities linked to unfavorable COVID-19 outcome.

Multiplex PCR with BIOMED2 TRB-A/B primer pools amplified TRB rearrangements. Each CDR3 protein is one row after TCRdb ran MiXCR on the multiplex PCR reads. The sample includes fewer than 8,500 distinct CDR3 sequences, more than 25% of them seen just once. Regarding the study as a whole: At recovery TRB diversity and richness exceeded healthy donors, after highly clonal active COVID-19 repertoires. Patients with COVID-19 reportedly showed strongly skewed T cell receptor beta variable and joining gene usage.

Notes on this clonotype: Its matching antigen is unknown.

From blood, roughly 240-550 ng of genomic DNA served as TRB template. Sample: blood. This TCR was recovered from a human donor with active COVID-19.

CDR3: CATSDGGTGNYGYTF. CDR3 in DNA: TGTGCCACCAGTGACGGGGGTACCGGCAACTATGGCTACACCTTC. This rearrangement joins TRBV24-1 to TRBJ1-2, with D possibly being TRBD1 (5 bases). V dropped 4 bases and J dropped 2 bases, with 13 bases sitting between them. Germline V CDR1 and CDR2: KGHDR, SFDVKD. The CDR3 is 15 residues long.